This T cell receptor (beta chain) was profiled in a study of STAT5B mutations in CD4+ large granular lymphocyte leukemia. Study overall: The CDR3 'QG' motif was associated with a particular HLA allele among healthy donors. General study results and limits: TRBV06-family usage was enriched in top patient clones (8/27) versus controls (2/35). The CD4+ versus CD8+ T-LGLL clonality difference may reflect limited sample size.

The CDR3 is made up of 14 amino acids. Germline V gene lookup returns CDR1 SGHTA and CDR2 FQGTGA. Trimming took 4 bases from V and 9 from J; bases not matched to a gene: 5. Details on this clone: The antigen is not known.

In the original processing: Productive clonotypes were detectable down to 2.59 x 10-5 frequency. TCRdb keeps only in-frame clones here, not all; method: immunoSEQ multiplex PCR. V, J and clone size derive from that table, while D and trimming were established from the DNA sequence. Of some 30,000 clones in the sample, around 85% were seen once. Specimen: CD4+ T cells from blood buffy coats. The receptor comes from a human donor in good health. V is TRBV7-3 and J is TRBJ2-1; 11 nucleotides line up with TRBD2. The CDR3 loop is CASSWGLAVGEQFF. CDR3 nucleotide sequence: TGTGCCAGCAGCTGGGGACTAGCGGTCGGTGAGCAGTTCTTC.